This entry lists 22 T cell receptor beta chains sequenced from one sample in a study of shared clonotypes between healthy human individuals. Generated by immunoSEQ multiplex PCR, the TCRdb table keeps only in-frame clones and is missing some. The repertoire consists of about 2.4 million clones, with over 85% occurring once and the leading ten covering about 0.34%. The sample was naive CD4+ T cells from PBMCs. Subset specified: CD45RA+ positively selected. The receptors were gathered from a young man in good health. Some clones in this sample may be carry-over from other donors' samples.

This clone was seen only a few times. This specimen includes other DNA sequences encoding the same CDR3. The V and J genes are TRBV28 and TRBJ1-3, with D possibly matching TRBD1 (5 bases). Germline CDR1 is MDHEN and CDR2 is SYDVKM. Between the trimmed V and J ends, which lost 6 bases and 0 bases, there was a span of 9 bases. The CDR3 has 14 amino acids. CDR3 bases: TGTGCCAGCAGGACTCAGGGCTCTGGAAACACCATATATTTT. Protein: CASRTQGSGNTIYF.

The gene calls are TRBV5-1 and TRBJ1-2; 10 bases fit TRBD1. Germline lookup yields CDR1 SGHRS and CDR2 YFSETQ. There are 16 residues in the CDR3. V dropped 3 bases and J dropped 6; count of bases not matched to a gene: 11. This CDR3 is CASSYGIGQGVNGYTF. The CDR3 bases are TGCGCCAGCAGCTACGGAATCGGACAGGGGGTGAATGGCTACACCTTC.

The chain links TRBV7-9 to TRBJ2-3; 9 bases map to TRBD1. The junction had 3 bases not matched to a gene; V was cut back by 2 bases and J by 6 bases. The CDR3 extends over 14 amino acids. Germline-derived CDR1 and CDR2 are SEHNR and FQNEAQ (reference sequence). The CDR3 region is CASSLTQGADTQYF. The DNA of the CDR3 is TGTGCCAGCAGCTTAACACAGGGGGCTGATACGCAGTATTTT. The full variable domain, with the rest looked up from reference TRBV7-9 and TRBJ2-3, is DTGVSQNPRHKITKRGQNVTFRCDPISEHNRLYWYRQTLGQGPEFLTYFQNEAQLEKSRLLSDRFSAERPKGSFSTLEIQRTEQGDSAMYLCASSLTQGADTQYFGPGTRLTVL.

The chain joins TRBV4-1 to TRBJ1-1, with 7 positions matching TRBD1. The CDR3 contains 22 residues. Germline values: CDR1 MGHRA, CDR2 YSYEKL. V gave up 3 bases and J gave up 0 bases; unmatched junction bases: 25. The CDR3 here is CASSHPRYPDKGGRGVNTEAFF. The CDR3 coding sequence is TGCGCCAGCAGCCACCCACGCTACCCGGACAAAGGGGGCAGAGGGGTGAACACTGAAGCTTTCTTT.

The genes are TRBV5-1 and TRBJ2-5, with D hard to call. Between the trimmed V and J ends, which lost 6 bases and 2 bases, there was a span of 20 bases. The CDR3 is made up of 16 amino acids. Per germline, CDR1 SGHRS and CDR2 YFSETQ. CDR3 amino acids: CASTARLGSLQETQYF. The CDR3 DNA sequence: TGCGCCAGCACCGCGCGCTTGGGAAGCCTTCAAGAGACCCAGTACTTC.

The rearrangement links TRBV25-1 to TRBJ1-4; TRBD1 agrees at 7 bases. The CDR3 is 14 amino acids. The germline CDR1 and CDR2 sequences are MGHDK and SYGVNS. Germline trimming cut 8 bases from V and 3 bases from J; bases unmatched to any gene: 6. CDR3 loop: CASARQGANEKLFF. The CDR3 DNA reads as TGTGCCAGCGCAAGGCAGGGGGCTAATGAAAAACTGTTTTTT. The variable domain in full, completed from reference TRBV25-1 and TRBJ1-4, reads EADIYQTPRYLVIGTGKKITLECSQTMGHDKMYWYQQDPGMELHLIHYSYGVNSTEKGDLSSESTVSRIRTEHFPLTLESARPSHTSQYLCASARQGANEKLFFGSGTQLSVL.

The CDR3 nucleotides read TGTGCCATCAGCGCAAATCCCCAGATCTATGGCTACACCTTC. Translating gives CAISANPQIYGYTF. The V and J genes are TRBV10-3 and TRBJ1-2, with D hard to call. Germline CDR1 is ENHRY and CDR2 is SYGVKD. The CDR3 length is 14 residues. V lost 6 bases and J 4 bases, leaving 15 bases between the germline ends.

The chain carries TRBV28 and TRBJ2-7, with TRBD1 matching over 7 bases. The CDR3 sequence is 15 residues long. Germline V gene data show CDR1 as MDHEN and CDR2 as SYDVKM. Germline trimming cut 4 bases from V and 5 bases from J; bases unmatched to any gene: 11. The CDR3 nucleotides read TGTGCCAGCAGTTCGGACAGGACCTTAGTCGACGAGCAGTACTTC. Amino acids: CASSSDRTLVDEQYF. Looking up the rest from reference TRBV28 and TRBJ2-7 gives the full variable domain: DVKVTQSSRYLVKRTGEKVFLECVQDMDHENMFWYRQDPGLGLRLIYFSYDVKMKEKGDIPEGYSVSREKKERFSLILESASTNQTSMYLCASSSDRTLVDEQYFGPGTRLTVT.

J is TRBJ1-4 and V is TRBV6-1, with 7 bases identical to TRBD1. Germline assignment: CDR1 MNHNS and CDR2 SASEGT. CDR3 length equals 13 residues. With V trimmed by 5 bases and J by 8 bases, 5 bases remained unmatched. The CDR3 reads CASSNRGYEKLFF. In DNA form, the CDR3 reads TGTGCCAGCAGTAACAGGGGATACGAAAAACTGTTTTTT.

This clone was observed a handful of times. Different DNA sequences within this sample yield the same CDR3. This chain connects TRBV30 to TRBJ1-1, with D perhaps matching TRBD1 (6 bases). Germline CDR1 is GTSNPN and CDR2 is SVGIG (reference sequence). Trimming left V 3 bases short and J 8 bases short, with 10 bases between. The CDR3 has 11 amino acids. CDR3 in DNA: TGTGCCTGGAGGGGGGGCACCGAAGCTTTCTTT. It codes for CAWRGGTEAFF.

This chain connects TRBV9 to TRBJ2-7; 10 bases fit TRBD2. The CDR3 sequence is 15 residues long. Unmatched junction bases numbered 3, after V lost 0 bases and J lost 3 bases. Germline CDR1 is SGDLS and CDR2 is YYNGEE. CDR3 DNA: TGTGCCAGCAGCGTAGGACTAGCGGGCCTCTACGAGCAGTACTTC. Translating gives CASSVGLAGLYEQYF.

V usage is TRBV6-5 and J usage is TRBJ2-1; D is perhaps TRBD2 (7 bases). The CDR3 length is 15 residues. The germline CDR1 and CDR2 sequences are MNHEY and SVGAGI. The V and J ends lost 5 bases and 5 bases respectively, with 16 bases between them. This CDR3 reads CASSKSGGTNNEQFF. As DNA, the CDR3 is TGTGCCAGCAGTAAATCGGGGGGCACTAACAATGAGCAGTTCTTC.

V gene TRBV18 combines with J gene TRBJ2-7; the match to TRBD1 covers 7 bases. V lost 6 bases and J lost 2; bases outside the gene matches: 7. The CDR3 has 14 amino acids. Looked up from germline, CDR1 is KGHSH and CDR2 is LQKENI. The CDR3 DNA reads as TGTGCCAGCTCCCTCCGAGGACAGGCCTACGAGCAGTACTTC. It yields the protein CASSLRGQAYEQYF.

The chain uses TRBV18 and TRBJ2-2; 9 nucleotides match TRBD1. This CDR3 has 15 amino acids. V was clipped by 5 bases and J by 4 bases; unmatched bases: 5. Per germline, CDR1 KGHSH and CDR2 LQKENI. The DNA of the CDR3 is TGTGCCAGCTCAGTTCGACAGGGGGTCACCGGGGAGCTGTTTTTT. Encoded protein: CASSVRQGVTGELFF.

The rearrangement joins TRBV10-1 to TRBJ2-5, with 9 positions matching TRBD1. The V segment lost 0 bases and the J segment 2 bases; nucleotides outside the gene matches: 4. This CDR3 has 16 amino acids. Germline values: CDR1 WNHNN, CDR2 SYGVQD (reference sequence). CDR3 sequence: CASSESTGGGQETQYF. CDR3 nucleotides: TGCGCCAGCAGTGAGTCGACAGGGGGTGGTCAAGAGACCCAGTACTTC.

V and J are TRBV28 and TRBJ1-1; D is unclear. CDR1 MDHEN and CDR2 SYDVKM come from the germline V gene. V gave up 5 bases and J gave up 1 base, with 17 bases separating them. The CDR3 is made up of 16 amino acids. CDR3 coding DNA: TGTGCCAGCAGTCCACCCCCGGGCAGTCGGAACACTGAAGCTTTCTTT. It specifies CASSPPPGSRNTEAFF.

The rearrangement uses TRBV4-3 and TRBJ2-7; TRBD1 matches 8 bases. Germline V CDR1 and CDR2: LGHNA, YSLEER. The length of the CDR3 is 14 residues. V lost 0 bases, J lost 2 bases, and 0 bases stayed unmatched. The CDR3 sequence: CASSQEQGAYEQYF. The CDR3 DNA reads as TGCGCCAGCAGCCAAGAACAGGGGGCCTACGAGCAGTACTTC.

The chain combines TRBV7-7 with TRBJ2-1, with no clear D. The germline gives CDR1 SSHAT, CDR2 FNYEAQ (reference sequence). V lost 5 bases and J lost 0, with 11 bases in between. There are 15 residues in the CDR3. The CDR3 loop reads CASSPQGFSYNEQFF. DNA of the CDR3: TGTGCCAGCAGCCCGCAAGGTTTCTCCTACAATGAGCAGTTCTTC.

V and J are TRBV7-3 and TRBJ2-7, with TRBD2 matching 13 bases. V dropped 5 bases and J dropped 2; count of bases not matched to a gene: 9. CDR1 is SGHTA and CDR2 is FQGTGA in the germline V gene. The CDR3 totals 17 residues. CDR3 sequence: CASSPGLAGDVPYEQYF. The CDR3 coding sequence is TGTGCCAGCAGCCCTGGACTAGCGGGAGATGTTCCCTACGAGCAGTACTTC.

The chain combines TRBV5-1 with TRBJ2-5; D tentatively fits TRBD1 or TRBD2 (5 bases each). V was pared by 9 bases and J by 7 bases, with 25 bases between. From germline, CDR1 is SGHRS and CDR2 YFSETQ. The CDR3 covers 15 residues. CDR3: CATKPGPEVGGTQYF. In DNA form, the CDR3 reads TGCGCCACCAAACCGGGCCCGGAGGTTGGGGGGACCCAGTACTTC.

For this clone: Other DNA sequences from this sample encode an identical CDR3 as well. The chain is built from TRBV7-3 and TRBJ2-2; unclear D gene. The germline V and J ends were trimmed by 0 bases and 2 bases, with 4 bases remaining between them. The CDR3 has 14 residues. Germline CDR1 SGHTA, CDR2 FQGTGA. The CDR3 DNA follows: TGTGCCAGCAGCTTAACGGTTAACACCGGGGAGCTGTTTTTT. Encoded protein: CASSLTVNTGELFF. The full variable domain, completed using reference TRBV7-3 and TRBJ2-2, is GAGVSQTPSNKVTEKGKYVELRCDPISGHTALYWYRQSLGQGPEFLIYFQGTGAADDSGLPNDRFFAVRPEGSVSTLKIQRTERGDSAVYLCASSLTVNTGELFFGEGSRLTVL.

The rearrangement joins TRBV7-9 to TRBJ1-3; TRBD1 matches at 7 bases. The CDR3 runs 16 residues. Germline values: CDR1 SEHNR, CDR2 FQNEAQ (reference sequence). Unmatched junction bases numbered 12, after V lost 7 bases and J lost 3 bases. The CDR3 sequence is CASTLVGGAFGNTIYF. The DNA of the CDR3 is TGTGCCAGCACCCTTGTAGGGGGCGCCTTTGGAAACACCATATATTTT.